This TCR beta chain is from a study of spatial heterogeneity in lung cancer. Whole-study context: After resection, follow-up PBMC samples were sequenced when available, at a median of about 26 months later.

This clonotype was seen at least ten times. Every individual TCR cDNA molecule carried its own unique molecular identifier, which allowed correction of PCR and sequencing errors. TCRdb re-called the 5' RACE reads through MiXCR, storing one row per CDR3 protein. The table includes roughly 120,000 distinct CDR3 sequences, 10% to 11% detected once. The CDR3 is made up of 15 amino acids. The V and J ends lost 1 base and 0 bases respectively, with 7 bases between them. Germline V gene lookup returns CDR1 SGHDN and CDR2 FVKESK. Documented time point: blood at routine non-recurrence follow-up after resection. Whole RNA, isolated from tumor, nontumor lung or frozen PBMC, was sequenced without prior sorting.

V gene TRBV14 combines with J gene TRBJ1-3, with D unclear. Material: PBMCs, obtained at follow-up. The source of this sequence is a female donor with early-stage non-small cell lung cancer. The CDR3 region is CASSQGHFSGNTIYF. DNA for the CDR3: TGTGCCAGCAGCCAAGGACACTTCTCTGGAAACACCATATATTTT.